A single sample gave rise to the 27 T cell receptor beta chains below, sequenced in a study of T cell repertoires in cytomegalovirus infection (dated by TCRdb to between 2017 and 2020). For sequencing, an Illumina HiSeq 1500 was employed. TCRdb ran its own pipeline on the public reads, namely fastp trimming at Q25 and MiXCR clone calling, and kept in-frame beta chains. Every CDR3 protein is listed once, alongside the most common genes and DNA of its rows. In all, the sample holds hundreds of thousands of distinct CDR3 sequences, and approximately 40% of those were seen once. The biggest ten clones account for 2.8% of the sample. Sequenced sample: PBMCs. Receptor source: a human donor in good health (CMV status not recorded). Some clones in this sample may be carry-over from other donors' samples.

This clonotype appeared a few times. This rearrangement joins TRBV7-3 to TRBJ2-2; D perhaps matches TRBD2 (7 bases). The length of the CDR3 is 17 residues. Trimming cost V 5 bases and J 4 bases, with 20 bases left between them. Germline CDR1 SGHTA, CDR2 FQGTGA. DNA of the CDR3: TGTGCCAGCAGCCCCCAGGGGAGGGGGTTCTTCACCGGGGAGCTGTTTTTT. Protein sequence: CASSPQGRGFFTGELFF.

The table lists this clonotype with many counts. The chain is built from TRBV7-3 and TRBJ2-1; no clear D gene. Per the germline V gene, CDR1 is SGHTA and CDR2 is FQGTGA. This CDR3 region has 13 residues. The germline V and J ends were trimmed by 5 bases and 4 bases, with 9 bases remaining between them. The CDR3: CASSQGAYNEQFF. The CDR3, as DNA: TGTGCCAGCAGCCAAGGTGCTTACAATGAGCAGTTCTTC.

The J gene is TRBJ2-3, the V gene TRBV27, with D maybe TRBD2 (7 bases). Trimming shortened V by 4 bases and J by 2 bases, and 13 bases separated the two germline ends. The CDR3 contains 15 residues. Germline V gene data show CDR1 as MNHEY and CDR2 as SMNVEV (reference sequence). In DNA, the CDR3 is TGTGCCAGCAGTTCGATCGGGGGGCCCACAGATACGCAGTATTTT. This sequence encodes CASSSIGGPTDTQYF.

The V and J genes are TRBV15 and TRBJ1-2; D is unclear. Germline values: CDR1 LNHNV, CDR2 YYDKDF (reference sequence). The CDR3 runs to 11 residues. Trimming left V 3 bases short and J 8 bases short, with 7 bases between. This CDR3 reads CATSRGRGYTF. The CDR3 DNA reads TGTGCCACCAGCAGGGGCAGGGGCTACACCTTC.

V usage is TRBV6-6 and J usage is TRBJ1-5; D uncertain. V was clipped by 5 bases and J by 7 bases, with 24 bases between them. Germline V lookup: CDR1 MNHNY, CDR2 SVGAGI (reference sequence). This CDR3 has 17 residues. The CDR3: CASSPRVVGGSRQPQHF. The CDR3 DNA reads as TGTGCCAGCAGTCCCCGCGTGGTAGGCGGGTCGCGGCAGCCCCAGCATTTT.

J is TRBJ1-6 and V is TRBV11-2; D is unclear. This CDR3 has 14 amino acids. From germline, CDR1 is SGHAT and CDR2 FQNNGV. The germline V and J ends were trimmed by 0 bases and 15 bases, with 15 bases remaining between them. CDR3 DNA sequence: TGTGCCAGCAGCTTAGAGTCGGTCTCATCAGACCTCCACTTT. It encodes CASSLESVSSDLHF.

This clonotype has just a few counts. A much more abundant neighbour one base away suggests this may be a read error. The V gene is TRBV29-1, the J gene TRBJ2-7; D gene unclear. V gave up 3 bases and J gave up 1 base, with 4 bases separating them. The CDR3 contains 11 residues. CDR1 SQVTM and CDR2 ANQGSEA come from the germline V gene. Written as DNA, the CDR3 is TGCAGCGTTGATCTTTCCTACGAGCAGTACTTC. This codes for CSVDLSYEQYF.

There are many counts of this clonotype. The V and J genes are TRBV7-2 and TRBJ1-2, with no clear D. V lost 1 base and J 1 base, leaving 16 bases between the germline ends. The length of the CDR3 is 17 residues. Germline V gene lookup returns CDR1 SGHTA and CDR2 FQGNSA. The DNA of the CDR3 is TGTGCCAGCAGCTTAGATAGCTTCGCGGTGATTAACTATGGCTACACCTTC. Its protein product is CASSLDSFAVINYGYTF.

Comment on this clonotype: A much larger clone sits a single nucleotide away, making a read error possible. This chain connects TRBV6-5 to TRBJ1-3; D gene unclear. Germline CDR1 is MNHEY and CDR2 is SVGAGI. The ends were cut back, 8 bases at V and 0 bases at J, with 17 bases in the middle. This CDR3 is 16 amino acids long. The CDR3 bases are TGTGCCAGCGGTGACCCTTACAGAATCTCTGGAAACACCATATATTTT. It translates to CASGDPYRISGNTIYF.

This clonotype occurred a few times. This chain links TRBV7-9 with TRBJ2-3, with 7 bases that match TRBD1. V lost 2 bases, J lost 4 bases, and 9 bases stayed unmatched. This CDR3 contains 16 residues. Per germline, CDR1 SEHNR and CDR2 FQNEAQ (reference sequence). The CDR3 is CASSLTVTGNADTQYF. The DNA for the CDR3 is TGTGCCAGCAGCTTAACTGTGACAGGGAATGCAGATACGCAGTATTTT.

The rearrangement links TRBV6-1 to TRBJ2-2; no firm D call. Germline V gives CDR1 MNHNS, CDR2 SASEGT. The length of the CDR3 is 15 residues. V lost 6 bases and J 2 bases, leaving 13 bases between the germline ends. CDR3 in DNA: TGTGCCAGCAGCCCGCAGGCAGCCAACACCGGGGAGCTGTTTTTT. Translated: CASSPQAANTGELFF.

This clonotype has a handful of counts. V usage is TRBV12-3 or TRBV12-4 and J usage is TRBJ2-1; perhaps TRBD2 as D (5 bases). V was clipped by 2 bases and J by 3 bases, with 14 bases between them. CDR3 length: 16 amino acids. CDR3 DNA sequence: TGTGCCAGCAGTTTAACTAGGTCGGGCCTCTACAATGAGCAGTTCTTC. It encodes CASSLTRSGLYNEQFF.

A word on this clonotype: The junction departs from the called germline gene at one end, perhaps through a read error. The chain combines TRBV19 with TRBJ1-2; 8 nucleotides agree with TRBD1. The length of the CDR3 is 13 residues. CDR1 and CDR2 from the germline V gene are LNHDA and SQIVND (reference sequence). CDR3 sequence reads: CASTQGADYCYTF. DNA for the CDR3: TGTGCCAGTACCCAGGGGGCAGACTATTGCTACACCTTC. The entire variable domain, with the rest obtained from reference TRBV19 and TRBJ1-2, is as follows: DGGITQSPKYLFRKEGQNVTLSCEQNLNHDAMYWYRQDPGQGLRLIYYSQIVNDFQKGDIAEGYSVSREKKESFPLTVTSAQKNPTAFYLCASTQGADYCYTFGSGTRLTVV.

V usage is TRBV7-9 and J usage is TRBJ2-1; TRBD1 aligns across 10 bases. V gave up 4 bases and J gave up 8 bases; unmatched junction bases: 8. Germline V gene sequence: CDR1 SEHNR, CDR2 FQNEAQ (reference sequence). The CDR3 runs to 15 residues. This CDR3 is CASSYRQGARHEQFF. The CDR3 DNA reads as TGTGCCAGCAGCTATAGACAGGGGGCGAGGCATGAGCAGTTCTTC.

This chain uses TRBV27 with TRBJ2-3; TRBD2 matches 10 bases. Germline values: CDR1 MNHEY, CDR2 SMNVEV (reference sequence). V was pared by 3 bases and J by 4 bases, with 4 bases of the junction left unmatched. The length of the CDR3 is 15 residues. CDR3 protein: CASSFLAGAPDTQYF. The CDR3 DNA follows: TGTGCCAGCAGTTTCCTAGCGGGAGCGCCAGATACGCAGTATTTT.

V and J are TRBV12-3 or TRBV12-4 and TRBJ1-5, with a possible D match to TRBD1 (5 bases). The V gene lost 6 bases and the J gene lost 4 bases, with 16 bases spanning the gap. The CDR3 loop spans 15 amino acids. The CDR3 loop is CASRGDVGPNQPQHF. As DNA, the CDR3 is TGTGCCAGCAGGGGGGATGTGGGGCCTAATCAGCCCCAGCATTTT.

The rearrangement links TRBV4-1 to TRBJ1-5; D call uncertain. The CDR3 is 15 amino acids. Trimming stripped 1 base from V and 1 base from J, with 8 bases between. The germline V gene has CDR1 MGHRA and CDR2 YSYEKL. The CDR3 sequence: CASSQVLQSNQPQHF. The CDR3 DNA reads as TGCGCCAGCAGCCAAGTTCTACAGAGCAATCAGCCCCAGCATTTT.

For this clonotype: Mismatch with germline at one junction end may stem from a read error. The chain recombines TRBV7-9 with TRBJ2-3, with TRBD2 matching 7 bases. The CDR3 consists of 15 residues. Germline CDR1 SEHNR, CDR2 FQNEAQ (reference sequence). The CDR3 region is CASSSLAASTDTLYF. DNA for the CDR3: TGTGCCAGCAGCTCCCTAGCGGCTAGCACAGATACGCTGTATTTT.

The CDR3, as DNA: TGTGCCAGCAGCTCAAGCGGGGGGCGAGATACGCAGTATTTT. Translation gives CASSSSGGRDTQYF. The chain is built from TRBV5-4 and TRBJ2-3; 9 bases fit TRBD2. With V trimmed by 3 bases and J by 5 bases, 4 bases remained unmatched. Germline V gene data show CDR1 as SGHNT and CDR2 as YYREEE (reference sequence). The CDR3 extends over 14 amino acids.

The chain couples TRBV7-9 to TRBJ2-1; tentatively, D is TRBD1 (6 bases). Deletions cut 2 bases from V and 5 bases from J, with 19 bases between. CDR3 length: 17 amino acids. Germline V gene data show CDR1 as SEHNR and CDR2 as FQNEAQ (reference sequence). CDR3 coding DNA: TGTGCCAGCAGCTTAAAAGGGGGTGGGGGATCGAACAATGAGCAGTTCTTC. It codes for CASSLKGGGGSNNEQFF.

This clonotype was counted between two and nine times. The rearrangement links TRBV6-5 to TRBJ2-1, with TRBD1 matching over 9 bases. The CDR3 extends over 14 amino acids. Unmatched junction bases numbered 7, after V lost 4 bases and J lost 9 bases. Germline CDR1 is MNHEY and CDR2 is SVGAGI. The CDR3 reads CASSSRTGELEQFF. CDR3 coding DNA: TGTGCCAGCAGTTCCCGGACAGGGGAACTTGAGCAGTTCTTC.

A remark on this clonotype: With a much larger clone just one base away, this may be a read error. V and J are TRBV7-2 and TRBJ2-7, with TRBD2 as a possible D gene (5 bases). The CDR3 has 15 residues. The germline gives CDR1 SGHTA, CDR2 FQGNSA. V lost 7 bases to trimming and J lost 3 bases, with 19 bases between them. This CDR3 reads CASNPGVAQLYEQYF. Here the CDR3 DNA reads TGTGCCAGCAACCCGGGTGTAGCGCAGCTCTACGAGCAGTACTTC.

This clonotype has only a few counts. V gene TRBV20-1 combines with J gene TRBJ2-7; the D gene is possibly TRBD2 (7 bases). There are 12 residues in the CDR3. In germline, CDR1 is DFQATT, CDR2 SNEGSKA (reference sequence). Trimming took off 5 bases at V and 5 bases at J, with 13 bases between the two ends. CDR3 loop: CSAAGGRNEQYF. The CDR3 DNA reads TGCAGTGCTGCCGGGGGGCGGAACGAGCAGTACTTC.

The chain combines TRBV28 with TRBJ2-7; no clear D. Deletions cut 7 bases from V and 1 base from J, with 5 bases between. Germline V gene data show CDR1 as MDHEN and CDR2 as SYDVKM. CDR3 length: 11 residues. The CDR3 protein is CASKGSYEQYF. Written as DNA, the CDR3 is TGTGCCAGCAAAGGGTCCTACGAGCAGTACTTC.

This clonotype was seen a few times. This chain links TRBV19 with TRBJ2-3, with 11 bases aligning to TRBD2. Looked up from germline, CDR1 is LNHDA and CDR2 is SQIVND (reference sequence). The J segment lost 4 bases and the V segment lost 3 bases, leaving 6 bases of the junction unmatched. The CDR3 has 16 residues. The CDR3 loop reads CASSIGLAGLADTQYF. The CDR3 coding sequence is TGTGCCAGTAGTATCGGACTAGCGGGTCTCGCAGATACGCAGTATTTT.

The rearrangement links TRBV11-2 to TRBJ2-7, with D unclear. This CDR3 is built from 13 residues. V shed 1 base and J shed 5 bases, with 9 bases lying between them. Per germline, CDR1 SGHAT and CDR2 FQNNGV. The CDR3 sequence is CASSLVPIDEQYF. The CDR3 region has the DNA TGTGCCAGCAGCTTAGTACCCATAGACGAGCAGTACTTC.

A few counts support this clonotype. The CDR3, as DNA: TGTGCCAGCAGTTTTGGGGGTGCGAGCAATCAGCCCCAGCATTTT. Its translation is CASSFGGASNQPQHF. The chain links TRBV28 to TRBJ1-5, with a possible D match to TRBD1 (5 bases). This CDR3 spans 15 amino acids. Germline CDR1 is MDHEN and CDR2 is SYDVKM. Between the trimmed V and J ends, which lost 3 bases and 1 base, there was a span of 10 bases.